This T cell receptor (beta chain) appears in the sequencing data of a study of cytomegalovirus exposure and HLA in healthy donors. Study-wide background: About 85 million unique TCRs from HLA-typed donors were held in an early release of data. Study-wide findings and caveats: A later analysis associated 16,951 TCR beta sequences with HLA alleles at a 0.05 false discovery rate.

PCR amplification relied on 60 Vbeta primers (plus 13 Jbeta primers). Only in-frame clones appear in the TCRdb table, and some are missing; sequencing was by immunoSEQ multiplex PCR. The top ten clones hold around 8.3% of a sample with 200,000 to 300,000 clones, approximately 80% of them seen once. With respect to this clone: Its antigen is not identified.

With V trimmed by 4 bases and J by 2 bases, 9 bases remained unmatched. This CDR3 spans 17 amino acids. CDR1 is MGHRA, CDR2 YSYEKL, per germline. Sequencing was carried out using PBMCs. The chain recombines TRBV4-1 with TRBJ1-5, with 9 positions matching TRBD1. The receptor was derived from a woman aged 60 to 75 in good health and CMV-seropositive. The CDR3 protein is CASSRTGDRAGNQPQHF. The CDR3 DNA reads TGCGCCAGCAGCCGGACAGGGGATAGGGCCGGCAATCAGCCCCAGCATTTT.